A single sample gave rise to the 30 T cell receptor beta chains below, sequenced in a study of blood T cell repertoires in COVID-19. Produced via immunoSEQ multiplex PCR; TCRdb's table is partial and in-frame only. In the table there are some 150,000 clones, 70% to 85% of which are singletons. Sequenced: PBMCs or T cells enriched from blood (not recorded which). These receptors were collected from a man between 50 and 59 years old who had recovered from COVID-19.

This clone turned up a few times. This chain joins TRBV28 and TRBJ1-2; tentatively, D is TRBD1 (6 bases). This CDR3 has 13 residues. The germline V and J ends were trimmed by 6 bases and 7 bases, with 15 bases remaining between them. CDR1 and CDR2 from the germline V gene are MDHEN and SYDVKM. The CDR3 reads CASRINRDGGYTF. CDR3 nucleotide sequence: TGTGCCAGCAGGATCAACAGGGACGGTGGCTACACCTTC.

This chain uses TRBV5-1 with TRBJ2-7; a possible D gene is TRBD2 (7 bases). Trimming shortened V by 0 bases and J by 4 bases, and 11 bases separated the two germline ends. Per the germline V gene, CDR1 is SGHRS and CDR2 is YFSETQ. CDR3 length equals 14 residues. In nucleotides, the CDR3 is TGCGCCAGCAGCTTGGCCAAGGGGGGGTACGAGCAGTACTTC. This codes for CASSLAKGGYEQYF.

This rearrangement joins TRBV5-1 to TRBJ2-1; 8 bases are a match to TRBD1. Looked up from germline, CDR1 is SGHRS and CDR2 is YFSETQ. The J segment lost 0 bases and the V segment lost 6 bases, leaving 8 bases of the junction unmatched. This CDR3 contains 16 residues. CDR3 sequence reads: CASTPGTGLSYNEQFF. The CDR3 coding sequence is TGCGCCAGCACTCCCGGGACAGGACTCTCCTACAATGAGCAGTTCTTC.

In this sample, this clone turned up a few times. The chain carries TRBV6-1 and TRBJ2-7; 9 nucleotides agree with TRBD2. CDR3 size: 15 residues. Germline V CDR1 and CDR2: MNHNS, SASEGT. J gave up 2 bases and V 1 base, and 3 bases lay outside the gene matches. The DNA for the CDR3 is TGTGCCAGCAGTGAAGATGCGGGGGGGCCCTACGAGCAGTACTTC. As protein: CASSEDAGGPYEQYF.

The chain recombines TRBV7-9 with TRBJ2-7; TRBD2 matches 9 bases. This CDR3 is built from 14 residues. Germline V CDR1 and CDR2: SEHNR, FQNEAQ (reference sequence). With V trimmed by 5 bases and J by 2 bases, 4 bases remained unmatched. DNA of the CDR3: TGTGCCAGCAGCACTGGACTAGCGCCCTACGAGCAGTACTTC. This gives the protein CASSTGLAPYEQYF.

This chain connects TRBV5-5 to TRBJ2-1, with 13 bases matching TRBD2. The germline V gene encodes CDR1 SGHKS and CDR2 YYEKEE (reference sequence). The V gene end was trimmed by 5 bases and the J gene end by 9 bases; junction bases not matched to a gene: 8. There are 15 residues in the CDR3. The CDR3 DNA reads TGTGCCAGCAGTTCGTCGACTAGCGGGGGGAGTGAGCAGTTCTTC. Translating gives CASSSSTSGGSEQFF.

The chain combines TRBV6-5 with TRBJ2-1; the match to TRBD1 covers 11 bases. Trimming took 2 bases from V and 9 from J; bases not matched to a gene: 6. The CDR3 spans 15 residues. Per germline, CDR1 MNHEY and CDR2 SVGAGI. CDR3 region: CASSYRDRGISEQFF. CDR3 sequence (DNA): TGTGCCAGCAGTTACCGGGACAGGGGGATAAGTGAGCAGTTCTTC.

A note on this clone: This same CDR3 is encoded by further DNA sequences in the sample. The genes are TRBV28 and TRBJ1-3, with 7 positions matching TRBD1. CDR3 length equals 15 residues. Germline CDR1 MDHEN, CDR2 SYDVKM. V lost 3 bases, J lost 0 bases, and 2 bases stayed unmatched. The CDR3: CASSFQGGSGNTIYF. CDR3 nucleotides: TGTGCCAGCAGTTTCCAGGGGGGCTCTGGAAACACCATATATTTT.

The chain has TRBV29-1 and TRBJ2-1, with TRBD2 matching 8 bases. This CDR3 has 13 residues. From germline, CDR1 is SQVTM and CDR2 ANQGSEA. Trimming removed 5 bases from V and 8 bases from J; junction bases left unmatched: 8. Written as DNA, the CDR3 is TGCAGCGTTAGACGGGGGGGTGTGGATGAGCAGTTCTTC. Residues: CSVRRGGVDEQFF.

The genes are TRBV27 and TRBJ1-6; D is perhaps TRBD1 (6 bases). The CDR3 extends over 20 amino acids. Trimming left V 2 bases short and J 4 bases short, with 24 bases between. Germline CDR1 reads MNHEY; CDR2 reads SMNVEV (reference sequence). CDR3 DNA sequence: TGTGCCAGCAGTTTAGTGGCTACAGGGACGATTCTCGGATATAATTCACCCCTCCACTTT. This gives the protein CASSLVATGTILGYNSPLHF.

The chain joins TRBV5-1 to TRBJ1-3; the D is unclear. Germline V CDR1 and CDR2: SGHRS, YFSETQ. V lost 3 bases to trimming and J lost 0 bases, with 22 bases between them. The CDR3 has 19 amino acids. CDR3 DNA: TGCGCCAGCAGCTCCCGTCCCCTGGCCGGAGTACTCTCTGGAAACACCATATATTTT. It encodes CASSSRPLAGVLSGNTIYF. The full variable domain, rest sourced from reference TRBV5-1 and TRBJ1-3, is KAGVTQTPRYLIKTRGQQVTLSCSPISGHRSVSWYQQTPGQGLQFLFEYFSETQRNKGNFPGRFSGRQFSNSRSEMNVSTLELGDSALYLCASSSRPLAGVLSGNTIYFGEGSWLTVV.

The genes are TRBV19 and TRBJ1-1; D uncertain. The ends were cut back, 3 bases at V and 7 bases at J, with 12 bases in the middle. The germline gives CDR1 LNHDA, CDR2 SQIVND (reference sequence). This CDR3 region has 13 residues. The CDR3 reads CASSISRQHEAFF. CDR3 DNA: TGTGCCAGTAGTATTTCGAGGCAGCATGAAGCTTTCTTT. Together with reference TRBV19 and TRBJ1-1, the CDR3 gives the full variable domain: DGGITQSPKYLFRKEGQNVTLSCEQNLNHDAMYWYRQDPGQGLRLIYYSQIVNDFQKGDIAEGYSVSREKKESFPLTVTSAQKNPTAFYLCASSISRQHEAFFGQGTRLTVV.

The rearrangement joins TRBV28 to TRBJ2-3, with 11 bases identical to TRBD2. From germline, CDR1 is MDHEN and CDR2 SYDVKM. J lost 6 bases, V lost 4 bases, and 6 bases had no gene match. The CDR3 is 15 amino acids. CDR3 residues: CASSSSSGGSDTQYF. For the CDR3, the DNA is TGTGCCAGCAGTTCATCTAGCGGGGGGTCTGATACGCAGTATTTT.

The rearrangement links TRBV2 to TRBJ1-1; 10 positions match TRBD1. The junction had 3 bases not matched to a gene; V was cut back by 6 bases and J by 5 bases. Per the germline V gene, CDR1 is SNHLY and CDR2 is FYNNEI. CDR3 size: 13 residues. The CDR3 DNA is TGTGCCAGCAGCAGACAGGGGGCTACTGAAGCTTTCTTT. Translation: CASSRQGATEAFF.

The rearrangement links TRBV14 to TRBJ1-2, with a tentative D call TRBD1 (6 bases). The CDR3 loop spans 14 amino acids. The V end lost 6 bases, the J end lost 4 bases, and 15 bases lay between the germline ends. The V gene's germline CDR1 is SGHDN and CDR2 FVKESK. The CDR3 loop reads CASRQTGRRYGYTF. The CDR3 DNA sequence: TGTGCCAGCAGACAGACAGGAAGGCGCTATGGCTACACCTTC.

Ten or more counts support this clone. This same CDR3 is encoded by further DNA sequences in the sample. Here the CDR3 reads CASSPDTGELFF. CDR3 in DNA: TGTGCCAGCAGCCCGGACACCGGGGAGCTGTTTTTT. The chain combines TRBV2 with TRBJ2-2; D gene ambiguous. The germline CDR1 and CDR2 sequences are SNHLY and FYNNEI. The CDR3 extends over 12 amino acids. The V and J ends lost 6 bases and 3 bases respectively, with 5 bases between them. Variable domain in full (rest from reference TRBV2 and TRBJ2-2): EPEVTQTPSHQVTQMGQEVILRCVPISNHLYFYWYRQILGQKVEFLVSFYNNEISEKSEIFDDQFSVERPDGSNFTLKIRSTKLEDSAMYFCASSPDTGELFFGEGSRLTVL.

This rearrangement joins TRBV25-1 to TRBJ1-2, with 10 positions matching TRBD1. V lost 8 bases and J lost 6; bases outside the gene matches: 6. Germline CDR1 and CDR2: MGHDK and SYGVNS. This CDR3 comprises 13 residues. Here the CDR3 reads CASRDRGPHGYTF. CDR3 coding DNA: TGTGCCAGCCGGGACAGGGGTCCCCATGGCTACACCTTC.

This chain joins TRBV13 and TRBJ1-3; D gene ambiguous. The CDR3 contains 13 residues. V was trimmed by 3 bases and J by 8 bases, leaving 11 bases between them. Per germline, CDR1 PRHDT and CDR2 FYEKMQ (reference sequence). This CDR3 reads CASSLPPGDTIYF. The CDR3 DNA reads as TGTGCCAGCAGCTTGCCCCCAGGTGACACCATATATTTT.

The chain joins TRBV19 to TRBJ2-7, with a weak D call TRBD2 (5 bases). Germline CDR1 and CDR2: LNHDA and SQIVND (reference sequence). Trimming left V 3 bases short and J 5 bases short, with 17 bases between. CDR3 length: 15 residues. CDR3 DNA: TGTGCCAGTAGTATGGCAGAGGGTCTTACGAACGAGCAGTACTTC. Translating it yields CASSMAEGLTNEQYF.

The rearrangement joins TRBV7-2 to TRBJ1-2, with no clear D. This CDR3 contains 13 residues. Per the germline V gene, CDR1 is SGHTA and CDR2 is FQGNSA. The V gene lost 3 bases and the J gene lost 5 bases, with 10 bases spanning the gap. The CDR3 nucleotides read TGTGCCAGCAGCTTGCAGAAACTATATGGCTACACCTTC. It encodes CASSLQKLYGYTF.

The chain uses TRBV15 and TRBJ1-2; TRBD1 is a possible D gene (6 bases). Germline CDR1 reads LNHNV; CDR2 reads YYDKDF (reference sequence). V lost 3 bases, J lost 2 bases, and 16 bases lay in between. CDR3 length: 16 residues. CDR3 sequence (DNA): TGTGCCACCAGCAGGGGGGCGGGGGGCAACAACTATGGCTACACCTTC. Its translation is CATSRGAGGNNYGYTF.

This rearrangement joins TRBV28 to TRBJ2-7; 9 nucleotides match TRBD1. The CDR3 is 13 amino acids. With 6 bases clipped from V and 4 bases from J, the junction kept 4 bases outside the gene matches. Germline V lookup: CDR1 MDHEN, CDR2 SYDVKM. The CDR3 nucleotides are TGTGCCAGCAGGCCCGGACAGGGGTACGAGCAGTACTTC. Translating it yields CASRPGQGYEQYF.

The CDR3 reads CASSVAPGGQDTQYF. In DNA form, the CDR3 reads TGTGCCAGCAGCGTAGCTCCGGGGGGCCAAGATACGCAGTATTTT. The rearrangement links TRBV9 to TRBJ2-3; a weak D match, TRBD2 (7 bases). V was clipped by 0 bases and J by 5 bases, with 13 bases between them. Germline assignment: CDR1 SGDLS and CDR2 YYNGEE. There are 15 residues in the CDR3. Full variable domain (outside the CDR3, taken from reference TRBV9 and TRBJ2-3): DSGVTQTPKHLITATGQRVTLRCSPRSGDLSVYWYQQSLDQGLQFLIQYYNGEERAKGNILERFSAQQFPDLHSELNLSSLELGDSALYFCASSVAPGGQDTQYFGPGTRLTVL.

Turning to this clone: The sample contains more than one DNA sequence encoding this CDR3. This chain connects TRBV27 to TRBJ1-1; maybe TRBD1 (5 bases). The germline V gene encodes CDR1 MNHEY and CDR2 SMNVEV (reference sequence). The ends were cut back, 3 bases at V and 2 bases at J, with 10 bases in the middle. This CDR3 contains 14 residues. The CDR3 bases are TGTGCCAGCAGTTTCCGTACAGGAAACACTGAAGCTTTCTTT. It specifies CASSFRTGNTEAFF.

The chain recombines TRBV6-6 with TRBJ2-7; the match to TRBD2 covers 11 bases. Germline CDR1 reads MNHNY; CDR2 reads SVGAGI (reference sequence). Trimming cost V 5 bases and J 3 bases; bases outside gene matches: 9. The CDR3 is 16 residues long. CDR3 nucleotides: TGTGCCAGCAGTACCCCCCAACTAGCGGGGGTCTACGAGCAGTACTTC. Its protein product is CASSTPQLAGVYEQYF.

J is TRBJ1-6 and V is TRBV14; 7 nucleotides agree with TRBD1. The CDR3 is 16 residues long. Per the germline V gene, CDR1 is SGHDN and CDR2 is FVKESK. Trimming removed 0 bases from V and 9 bases from J; junction bases left unmatched: 8. The CDR3 here is CASSQDLTGAGSPLHF. CDR3 sequence (DNA): TGTGCCAGCAGCCAAGATCTTACAGGGGCAGGTTCACCCCTCCACTTT.

This chain links TRBV12-3 or TRBV12-4 with TRBJ1-6, with 8 bases that match TRBD1. With 7 bases clipped from V and 16 bases from J, the junction kept 9 bases outside the gene matches. The CDR3 is 12 amino acids. The CDR3 bases are TGTGCCAGCAATTCGCCGACAGGGGAGCTCCACTTT. Translated: CASNSPTGELHF.

This chain uses TRBV10-1 with TRBJ1-2; D perhaps matches TRBD1 (6 bases). CDR3 length: 14 residues. Trimming removed 4 bases from V and 5 bases from J, with 14 bases in between. Per the germline V gene, CDR1 is WNHNN and CDR2 is SYGVQD (reference sequence). CDR3 residues: CASSASGTPYGYTF. The CDR3 nucleotides are TGCGCCAGCAGTGCATCCGGGACACCGTATGGCTACACCTTC.

The genes are TRBV7-8 and TRBJ1-3; 8 positions agree with TRBD1. V lost 2 bases to trimming and J lost 2 bases; unmatched junction nucleotides: 17. Germline V gene sequence: CDR1 SGHVS, CDR2 FQNEAQ. CDR3 length: 20 residues. The CDR3 loop reads CASSLTQGARWTRTGNTIYF. The CDR3 region has the DNA TGTGCCAGCAGCTTAACCCAGGGGGCGCGTTGGACGAGAACTGGAAACACCATATATTTT.

The chain employs TRBV28 and TRBJ1-1; tentative D call: TRBD1 (5 bases). The CDR3 sequence is 14 residues long. Trimming cost V 2 bases and J 3 bases, with 10 bases left between them. The V gene's germline CDR1 is MDHEN and CDR2 SYDVKM. CDR3 bases: TGTGCCAGCAGTTTAGGGGCCAGGGACACTGAAGCTTTCTTT. This encodes CASSLGARDTEAFF.